The clone carrying this T cell receptor beta chain was found a few times. Its target is not known. This record belongs to a study of blood T cells in healthy people across ages. On the study more broadly: Template switching recovered approximately one barcoded beta molecule for every two T cells.

Findings and caveats of the study: Naive T cell percentage showed a strong correlation with the diversity of TCR beta. Higher diversity, along with more naive CD4+ cells, distinguished long-lived donors from aged donors.

The V gene's germline CDR1 is SEHNR and CDR2 FQNEAQ (reference sequence). After removal of 5 bases from V and 7 bases from J, the junction contained 14 bases not matched to a gene. This CDR3 contains 16 residues. The second PCR ran about 6 to 12 cycles with a sample-barcoded 5' primer and J-beta primers. TCRdb reanalysed the 5' RACE reads using MiXCR and keeps one entry per CDR3 protein. The data show 700,000 or so distinct CDR3 sequences, 22% seen once. The source is a man between 70 and 80 years old in good health. Sequenced input: blood. The chain has TRBV7-9 and TRBJ2-1; 7 positions agree with TRBD2. CDR3 region: CASSPIPLAVGNEQFF. CDR3 DNA sequence: TGTGCCAGCAGCCCAATACCGCTAGCGGTTGGGAATGAGCAGTTCTTC.